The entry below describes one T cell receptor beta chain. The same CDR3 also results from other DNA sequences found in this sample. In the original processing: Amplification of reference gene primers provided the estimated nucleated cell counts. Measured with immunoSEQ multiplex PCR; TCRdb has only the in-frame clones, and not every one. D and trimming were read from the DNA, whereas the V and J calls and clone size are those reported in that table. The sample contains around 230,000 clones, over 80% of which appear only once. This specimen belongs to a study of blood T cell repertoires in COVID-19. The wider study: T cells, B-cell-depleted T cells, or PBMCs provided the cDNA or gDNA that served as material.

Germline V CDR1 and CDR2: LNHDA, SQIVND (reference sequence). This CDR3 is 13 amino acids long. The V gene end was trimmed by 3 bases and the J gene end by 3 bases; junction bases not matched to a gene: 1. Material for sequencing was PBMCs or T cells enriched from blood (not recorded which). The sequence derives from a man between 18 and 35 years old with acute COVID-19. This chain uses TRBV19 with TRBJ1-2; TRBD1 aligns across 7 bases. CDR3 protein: CASSIQGDYGYTF. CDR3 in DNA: TGTGCCAGTAGTATCCAGGGGGACTATGGCTACACCTTC.